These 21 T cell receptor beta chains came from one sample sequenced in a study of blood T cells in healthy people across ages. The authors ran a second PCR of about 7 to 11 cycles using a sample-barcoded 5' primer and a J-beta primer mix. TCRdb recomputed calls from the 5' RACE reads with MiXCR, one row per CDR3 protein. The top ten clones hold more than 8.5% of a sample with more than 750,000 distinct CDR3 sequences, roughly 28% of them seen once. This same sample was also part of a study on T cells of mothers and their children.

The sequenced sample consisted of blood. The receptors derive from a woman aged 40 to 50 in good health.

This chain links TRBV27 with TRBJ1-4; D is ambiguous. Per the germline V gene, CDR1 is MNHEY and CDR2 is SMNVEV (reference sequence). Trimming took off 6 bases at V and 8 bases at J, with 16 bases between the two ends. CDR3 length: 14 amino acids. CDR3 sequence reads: CASRPDGAWEKLFF. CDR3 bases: TGTGCCAGCAGACCAGACGGAGCTTGGGAAAAACTGTTTTTT. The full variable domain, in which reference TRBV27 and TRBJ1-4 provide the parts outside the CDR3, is EAQVTQNPRYLITVTGKKLTVTCSQNMNHEYMSWYRQDPGLGLRQIYYSMNVEVTDKGDVPEGYKVSRKEKRNFPLILESPSPNQTSLYFCASRPDGAWEKLFFGSGTQLSVL.

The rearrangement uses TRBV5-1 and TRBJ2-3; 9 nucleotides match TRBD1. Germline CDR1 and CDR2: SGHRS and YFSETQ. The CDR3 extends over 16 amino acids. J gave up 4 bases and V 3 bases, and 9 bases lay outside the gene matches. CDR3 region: CASSSGQGGSPDTQYF. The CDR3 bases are TGCGCCAGCAGCTCGGGACAGGGAGGCTCTCCAGATACGCAGTATTTT.

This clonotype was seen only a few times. Here the CDR3 reads CSARDAGGSYNSPLHF. For the CDR3, the DNA is TGCAGTGCTAGAGATGCAGGGGGCTCCTATAATTCACCCCTCCACTTT. The J gene is TRBJ1-6, the V gene TRBV20-1; 7 positions match TRBD1. Germline V lookup: CDR1 DFQATT, CDR2 SNEGSKA (reference sequence). The junction had 2 bases not matched to a gene; V was cut back by 0 bases and J by 0 bases. CDR3 length: 16 amino acids.

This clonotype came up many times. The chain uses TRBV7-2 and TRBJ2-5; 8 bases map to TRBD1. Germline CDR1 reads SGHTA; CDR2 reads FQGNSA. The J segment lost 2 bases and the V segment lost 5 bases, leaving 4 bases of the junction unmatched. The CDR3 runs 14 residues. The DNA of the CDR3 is TGTGCCAGCAGCCGTCGACAGGGGCAAGAGACCCAGTACTTC. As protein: CASSRRQGQETQYF.

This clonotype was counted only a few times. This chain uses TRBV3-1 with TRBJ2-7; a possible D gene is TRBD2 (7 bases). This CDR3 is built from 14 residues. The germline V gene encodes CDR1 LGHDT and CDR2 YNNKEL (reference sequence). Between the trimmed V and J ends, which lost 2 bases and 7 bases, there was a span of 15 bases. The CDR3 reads CASSQLAGGREQYF. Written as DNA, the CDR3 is TGTGCCAGCAGCCAATTGGCCGGGGGGCGGGAGCAGTACTTC.

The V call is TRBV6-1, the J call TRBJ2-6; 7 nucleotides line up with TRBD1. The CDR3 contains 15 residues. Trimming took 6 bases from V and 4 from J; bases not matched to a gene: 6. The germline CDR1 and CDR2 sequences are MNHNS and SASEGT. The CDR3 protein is CASSYDRAGANVLTF. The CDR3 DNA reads TGTGCCAGCAGCTATGACAGGGCAGGGGCCAACGTCCTGACTTTC.

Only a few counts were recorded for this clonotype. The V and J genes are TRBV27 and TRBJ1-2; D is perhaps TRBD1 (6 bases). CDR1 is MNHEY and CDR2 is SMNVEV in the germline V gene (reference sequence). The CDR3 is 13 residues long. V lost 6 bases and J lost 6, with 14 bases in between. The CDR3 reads CASSSSGADGYTF. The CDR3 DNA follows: TGTGCCAGCAGCAGTTCGGGGGCAGATGGCTACACCTTC.

The CDR3 here is CASSLEGMVRDEQYF. For the CDR3, the DNA is TGTGCCAGCAGCTTGGAAGGGATGGTCCGCGACGAGCAGTACTTC. V usage is TRBV5-5 and J usage is TRBJ2-5; no clear D. The J call may be in error: the DNA end matches TRBJ2-7 better. The CDR3 extends over 15 amino acids. Germline CDR1 and CDR2: SGHKS and YYEKEE (reference sequence).

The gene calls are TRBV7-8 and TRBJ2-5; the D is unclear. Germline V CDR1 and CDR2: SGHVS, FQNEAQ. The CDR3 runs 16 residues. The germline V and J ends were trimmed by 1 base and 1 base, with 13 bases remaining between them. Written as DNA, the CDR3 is TGTGCCAGCAGCTTAGTTTCCCAGGTCCTCCAAGAGACCCAGTACTTC. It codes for CASSLVSQVLQETQYF.

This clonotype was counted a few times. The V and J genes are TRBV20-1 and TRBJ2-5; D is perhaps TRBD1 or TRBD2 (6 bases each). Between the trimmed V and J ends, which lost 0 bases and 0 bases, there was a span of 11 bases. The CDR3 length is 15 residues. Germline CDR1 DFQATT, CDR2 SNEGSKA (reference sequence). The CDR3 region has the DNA TGCAGTGCTAGAGATGGGGGGCGGTACCAAGAGACCCAGTACTTC. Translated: CSARDGGRYQETQYF.

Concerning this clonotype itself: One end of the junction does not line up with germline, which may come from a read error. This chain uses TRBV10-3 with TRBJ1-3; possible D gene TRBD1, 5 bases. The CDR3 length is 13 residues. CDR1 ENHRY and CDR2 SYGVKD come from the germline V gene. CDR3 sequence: CAIRALEGNTIYF. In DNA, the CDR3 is TGCGCCATCAGGGCCCTAGAAGGAAACACCATATATTTT.

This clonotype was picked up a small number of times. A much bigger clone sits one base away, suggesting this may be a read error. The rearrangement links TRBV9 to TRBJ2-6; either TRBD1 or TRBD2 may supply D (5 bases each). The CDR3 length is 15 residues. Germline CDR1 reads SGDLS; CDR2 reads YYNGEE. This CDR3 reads CASSAAGSGANVRTF. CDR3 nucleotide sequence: TGTGCCAGCAGCGCGGCGGGCTCTGGGGCCAACGTCCGGACTTTC.

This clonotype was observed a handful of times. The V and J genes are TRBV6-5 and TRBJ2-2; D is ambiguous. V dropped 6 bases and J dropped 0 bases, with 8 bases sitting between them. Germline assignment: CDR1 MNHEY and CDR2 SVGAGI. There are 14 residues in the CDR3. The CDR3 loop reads CASRTSPNTGELFF. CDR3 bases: TGTGCCAGCAGAACGTCCCCGAACACCGGGGAGCTGTTTTTT.

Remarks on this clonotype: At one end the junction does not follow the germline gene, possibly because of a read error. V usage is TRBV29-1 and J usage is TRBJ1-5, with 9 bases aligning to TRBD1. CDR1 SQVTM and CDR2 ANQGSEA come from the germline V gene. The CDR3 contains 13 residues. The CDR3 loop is CNVGTGSNQPQHF. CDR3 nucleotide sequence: TGCAACGTTGGGACAGGGAGCAATCAGCCCCAGCATTTT.

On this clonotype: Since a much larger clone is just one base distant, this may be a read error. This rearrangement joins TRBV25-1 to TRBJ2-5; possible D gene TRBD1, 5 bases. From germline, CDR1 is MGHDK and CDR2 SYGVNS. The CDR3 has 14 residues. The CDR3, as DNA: TGTGCCAGCAGTGAATATGAGACAGAAGAGGCCCAGTACTTC. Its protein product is CASSEYETEEAQYF.

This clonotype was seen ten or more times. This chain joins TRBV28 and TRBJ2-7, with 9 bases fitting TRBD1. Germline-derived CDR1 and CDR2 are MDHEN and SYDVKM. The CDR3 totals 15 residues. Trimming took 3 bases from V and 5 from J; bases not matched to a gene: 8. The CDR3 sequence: CASSLSTGGLNEQYF. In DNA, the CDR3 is TGTGCCAGCAGTTTGAGTACAGGGGGCCTGAACGAGCAGTACTTC.

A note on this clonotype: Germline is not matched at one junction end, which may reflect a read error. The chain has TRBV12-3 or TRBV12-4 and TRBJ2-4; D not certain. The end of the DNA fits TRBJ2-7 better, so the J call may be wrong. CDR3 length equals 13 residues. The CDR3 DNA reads TGTGCCAGCACTTTACAGAGGCCAAACGAGCAGTACTTC. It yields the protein CASTLQRPNEQYF.

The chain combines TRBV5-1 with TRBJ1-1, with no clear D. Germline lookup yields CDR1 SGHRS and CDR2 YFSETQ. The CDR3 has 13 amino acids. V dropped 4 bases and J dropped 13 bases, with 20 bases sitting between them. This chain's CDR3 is CASSPTSGIAHFF. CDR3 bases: TGCGCCAGCAGCCCGACATCGGGTATAGCCCATTTCTTT.

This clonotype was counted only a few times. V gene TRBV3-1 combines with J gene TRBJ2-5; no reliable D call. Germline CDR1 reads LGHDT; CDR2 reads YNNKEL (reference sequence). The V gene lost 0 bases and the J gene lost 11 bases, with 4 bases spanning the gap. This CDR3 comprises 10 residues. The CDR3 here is CASSQEKQYF. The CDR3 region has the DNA TGTGCCAGCAGCCAAGAGAAGCAGTACTTC.

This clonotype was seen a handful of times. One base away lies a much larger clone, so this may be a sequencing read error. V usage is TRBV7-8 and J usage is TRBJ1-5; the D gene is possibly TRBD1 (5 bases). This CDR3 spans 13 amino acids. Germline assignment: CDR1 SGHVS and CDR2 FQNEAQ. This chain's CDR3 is CASNLGRDQPQHF. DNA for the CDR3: TGTGCCAGCAACTTAGGCAGGGATCAGCCCCAGCATTTT.

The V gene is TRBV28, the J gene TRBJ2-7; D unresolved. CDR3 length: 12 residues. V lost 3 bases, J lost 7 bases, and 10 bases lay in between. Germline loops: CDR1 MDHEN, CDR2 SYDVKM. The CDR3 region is CASSLTIGEQYF. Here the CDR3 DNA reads TGTGCCAGCAGTTTGACCATAGGGGAGCAGTACTTC.